The 27 T cell receptor beta chains presented below share a single source sample, sequenced in a study of shared clonotypes between healthy human individuals. Profiling relied on immunoSEQ multiplex PCR, and the TCRdb table lists in-frame clones only, not all of them. The sample consists of over a million clones, around 74% of them appearing once. Sample: memory CD4+ T cells sorted from blood. Subset denoted: CD45RA-negative fraction. The source is a man between 18 and 35 years old in good health.

This clone was recorded only once. V and J are TRBV11-3 and TRBJ2-3; D unclear. This CDR3 has 13 residues. Per germline, CDR1 SGHNT and CDR2 YENEEA. Trimming removed 5 bases at V and 6 bases at J, with 12 bases between. The CDR3 spells CASSPLGRDTQYF. The CDR3 DNA reads as TGTGCCAGCAGCCCATTAGGGCGGGATACGCAGTATTTT.

V gene TRBV6-1 combines with J gene TRBJ1-5, with TRBD1 matching over 9 bases. There are 15 residues in the CDR3. The V gene's germline CDR1 is MNHNS and CDR2 SASEGT. The J segment lost 4 bases and the V segment lost 6 bases, leaving 7 bases of the junction unmatched. CDR3 sequence reads: CASSRDRDPNQPQHF. The CDR3 coding sequence is TGTGCCAGCAGCCGGGACAGGGACCCAAATCAGCCCCAGCATTTT.

DNA of the CDR3: TGTGCCAGCAGTCTCTCGACTAGTTCGAGGGAGCAGTACTTC. Its protein is CASSLSTSSREQYF. The gene calls are TRBV28 and TRBJ2-7, with TRBD2 as a possible D gene (6 bases). Per germline, CDR1 MDHEN and CDR2 SYDVKM. The CDR3 is 14 amino acids. Trimming took off 5 bases at V and 7 bases at J, with 18 bases between the two ends. Based on the CDR3 plus reference TRBV28 and TRBJ2-7, the full variable domain is DVKVTQSSRYLVKRTGEKVFLECVQDMDHENMFWYRQDPGLGLRLIYFSYDVKMKEKGDIPEGYSVSREKKERFSLILESASTNQTSMYLCASSLSTSSREQYFGPGTRLTVT.

The genes are TRBV5-1 and TRBJ1-1; tentative D call: TRBD1 (6 bases). The germline V gene encodes CDR1 SGHRS and CDR2 YFSETQ. With 0 bases removed from V and 4 bases from J, the gap between germline ends came to 10 bases. The CDR3 contains 14 residues. The CDR3 DNA reads as TGCGCCAGCAGCTTGGCATCAGGGGTCACTGAAGCTTTCTTT. Its protein is CASSLASGVTEAFF. The entire variable domain, with the rest obtained from reference TRBV5-1 and TRBJ1-1, is as follows: KAGVTQTPRYLIKTRGQQVTLSCSPISGHRSVSWYQQTPGQGLQFLFEYFSETQRNKGNFPGRFSGRQFSNSRSEMNVSTLELGDSALYLCASSLASGVTEAFFGQGTRLTVV.

This clone turned up a few times. The CDR3 is CAWSVPAGGSQPQHF. The CDR3 DNA follows: TGTGCCTGGAGTGTACCCGCAGGGGGAAGTCAGCCCCAGCATTTT. The chain is built from TRBV30 and TRBJ1-5; 7 nucleotides align to TRBD1. The CDR3 is made up of 15 amino acids. V lost 0 bases to trimming and J lost 6 bases; unmatched junction nucleotides: 8. Looked up from germline, CDR1 is GTSNPN and CDR2 is SVGIG (reference sequence).

The J gene is TRBJ1-5, the V gene TRBV10-1; D remains unclear. V lost 9 bases, J lost 0 bases, and 12 bases lay in between. CDR3 length: 14 residues. Germline CDR1 is WNHNN and CDR2 is SYGVQD (reference sequence). This CDR3 reads CARSQFFSNQPQHF. The CDR3 DNA follows: TGCGCCAGATCACAGTTCTTTAGCAATCAGCCCCAGCATTTT.

V and J are TRBV18 and TRBJ1-1; D is possibly TRBD1 (6 bases). Germline CDR1 reads KGHSH; CDR2 reads LQKENI. CDR3 length: 16 amino acids. The V and J ends lost 3 bases and 4 bases respectively, with 18 bases between them. CDR3 sequence: CASSPARNREGTEAFF. CDR3 DNA sequence: TGTGCCAGCTCACCCGCCAGAAACAGGGAGGGCACTGAAGCTTTCTTT.

The rearrangement joins TRBV6-5 to TRBJ2-7, with 7 bases lining up with TRBD2. This CDR3 is 15 amino acids long. Germline CDR1 reads MNHEY; CDR2 reads SVGAGI. Trimming took 5 bases from V and 6 from J; bases not matched to a gene: 13. CDR3 DNA: TGTGCCAGCAGTCTCCAGGCGGGAGTGCTTGCCGAGCAGTACTTC. Translated: CASSLQAGVLAEQYF.

V and J are TRBV4-1 and TRBJ2-7; 10 bases agree with TRBD1. The CDR3 sequence is 17 residues long. The trim removed 1 base at V and 2 bases at J, leaving 8 bases unmatched. Germline values: CDR1 MGHRA, CDR2 YSYEKL. The CDR3 region is CASSQGPYGTGAYEQYF. In DNA, the CDR3 is TGCGCCAGCAGCCAAGGACCTTACGGGACAGGGGCCTACGAGCAGTACTTC.

This chain connects TRBV6-1 to TRBJ2-3, with 9 bases aligning to TRBD2. V dropped 8 bases and J dropped 0; count of bases not matched to a gene: 6. CDR3 size: 15 residues. CDR1 MNHNS and CDR2 SASEGT come from the germline V gene. The CDR3: CASRRLAASTDTQYF. The CDR3 region has the DNA TGTGCCAGCCGGAGACTAGCGGCTAGCACAGATACGCAGTATTTT.

In this sample, this clone turned up a few times. The chain has TRBV7-2 and TRBJ2-4; D is perhaps TRBD2 (6 bases). The germline CDR1 and CDR2 sequences are SGHTA and FQGNSA. With 6 bases removed from V and 8 bases from J, the gap between germline ends came to 14 bases. The CDR3 extends over 13 amino acids. CDR3 sequence reads: CASSQTRGHIQYF. As DNA, the CDR3 is TGTGCCAGCAGTCAGACTAGAGGCCACATTCAGTACTTC.

The chain employs TRBV2 and TRBJ1-6; 7 positions agree with TRBD1. The V gene's germline CDR1 is SNHLY and CDR2 FYNNEI. The CDR3 consists of 14 residues. Trimming removed 6 bases from V and 4 bases from J; junction bases left unmatched: 3. The CDR3 nucleotides read TGTGCCAGCAGGGGGACAGAGTATAATTCACCCCTCCACTTT. Translation: CASRGTEYNSPLHF.

A single count supports this clone. This chain links TRBV7-9 with TRBJ1-2; the match to TRBD1 covers 7 bases. Germline CDR1 reads SEHNR; CDR2 reads FQNEAQ (reference sequence). The CDR3 has 15 amino acids. V dropped 1 base and J dropped 4; count of bases not matched to a gene: 6. CDR3 sequence reads: CASSLGLTGSYGYTF. CDR3 bases: TGTGCCAGCAGCTTAGGGCTGACAGGGTCCTATGGCTACACCTTC.

This clone was recorded only once. The V gene is TRBV19, the J gene TRBJ1-6; D is possibly TRBD1 (5 bases). Germline V gene data show CDR1 as LNHDA and CDR2 as SQIVND (reference sequence). V lost 4 bases to trimming and J lost 10 bases, with 11 bases between them. This CDR3 is 13 amino acids long. The CDR3 here is CASSRGERSPLHF. CDR3 nucleotides: TGTGCCAGTAGTAGAGGGGAAAGATCACCCCTCCACTTT.

CDR3 loop: CASSPSGTDTQYF. The CDR3 DNA sequence: TGTGCCAGCAGTCCCTCGGGCACAGATACGCAGTATTTT. The chain uses TRBV6-6 and TRBJ2-3; D gene uncertain. Per the germline V gene, CDR1 is MNHNY and CDR2 is SVGAGI (reference sequence). V was pared by 5 bases and J by 1 base, with 7 bases between. This CDR3 has 13 residues.

The genes are TRBV10-1 and TRBJ2-3; D is unresolved. The CDR3 is made up of 14 amino acids. V was cut by 4 bases and J by 2 bases, with 10 bases left in between. Germline values: CDR1 WNHNN, CDR2 SYGVQD (reference sequence). The CDR3 sequence: CASSGELLTDTQYF. DNA of the CDR3: TGCGCCAGCAGTGGGGAACTTCTCACAGATACGCAGTATTTT.

This clone was found a few times. The chain recombines TRBV14 with TRBJ2-3; the match to TRBD2 covers 10 bases. V shed 4 bases and J 0 bases; nucleotides not matched to a gene: 10. The germline V gene has CDR1 SGHDN and CDR2 FVKESK. The CDR3 sequence is 18 residues long. The CDR3 sequence is CASSRGASGGLSTDTQYF. The CDR3 coding sequence is TGTGCCAGCAGCCGGGGGGCTAGCGGGGGCCTAAGCACAGATACGCAGTATTTT. The full variable domain, rest sourced from reference TRBV14 and TRBJ2-3, is EAGVTQFPSHSVIEKGQTVTLRCDPISGHDNLYWYRRVMGKEIKFLLHFVKESKQDESGMPNNRFLAERTGGTYSTLKVQPAELEDSGVYFCASSRGASGGLSTDTQYFGPGTRLTVL.

A remark on this clone: Within the sample, other DNA sequences also encode this same CDR3. V usage is TRBV10-3 and J usage is TRBJ1-3; maybe TRBD1 (5 bases). Trimming took 4 bases from V and 0 from J, leaving 10 bases between them. The germline CDR1 and CDR2 sequences are ENHRY and SYGVKD. The CDR3 loop spans 15 amino acids. CDR3 residues: CAISGQGSSGNTIYF. CDR3 nucleotides: TGTGCCATCAGTGGGCAGGGTAGCTCTGGAAACACCATATATTTT.

CDR3 sequence (DNA): TGTGCCAGCAGTGAAGGGGAGCTAAGAGCTAATGAAAAACTGTTTTTT. The encoded protein is CASSEGELRANEKLFF. The V and J genes are TRBV6-1 and TRBJ1-4; D is unclear. Germline-derived CDR1 and CDR2 are MNHNS and SASEGT. V was cut by 1 base and J by 3 bases, with 12 bases left in between. CDR3 size: 16 residues.

The genes are TRBV15 and TRBJ1-1; D perhaps matches TRBD1 (6 bases). Trimming pared 3 bases from V and 5 bases from J, leaving 13 bases between. Germline loops: CDR1 LNHNV, CDR2 YYDKDF (reference sequence). The CDR3 contains 14 residues. The CDR3 DNA sequence: TGTGCCACCAGCAGGACACAGGGTGGAACTGAAGCTTTCTTT. Protein: CATSRTQGGTEAFF. The entire variable domain, with the rest obtained from reference TRBV15 and TRBJ1-1, is as follows: DAMVIQNPRYQVTQFGKPVTLSCSQTLNHNVMYWYQQKSSQAPKLLFHYYDKDFNNEADTPDNFQSRRPNTSFCFLDIRSPGLGDTAMYLCATSRTQGGTEAFFGQGTRLTVV.

Details on this clone: In the same sample, other DNA sequences code for this CDR3. The chain has TRBV7-2 and TRBJ1-5; possibly TRBD1 for D (6 bases). CDR3 size: 13 residues. Looked up from germline, CDR1 is SGHTA and CDR2 is FQGNSA. V shed 3 bases and J shed 5 bases, with 8 bases lying between them. The CDR3: CASSLDRYQPQHF. The CDR3 bases are TGTGCCAGCAGCTTGGACAGATATCAGCCCCAGCATTTT.

This chain connects TRBV2 to TRBJ1-6; TRBD1 matches at 7 bases. Trimming at V came to 4 bases and at J to 5 bases, leaving 8 bases not matched to a gene. Germline V lookup: CDR1 SNHLY, CDR2 FYNNEI. The length of the CDR3 is 16 residues. CDR3 loop: CASSGEGAGNNSPLHF. The CDR3 DNA follows: TGTGCCAGCAGTGGGGAGGGGGCTGGAAATAATTCACCCCTCCACTTT. Full variable domain (missing parts from reference TRBV2 and TRBJ1-6): EPEVTQTPSHQVTQMGQEVILRCVPISNHLYFYWYRQILGQKVEFLVSFYNNEISEKSEIFDDQFSVERPDGSNFTLKIRSTKLEDSAMYFCASSGEGAGNNSPLHFGNGTRLTVT.

The V call is TRBV9, the J call TRBJ2-6; 7 nucleotides match TRBD1. Germline CDR1 reads SGDLS; CDR2 reads YYNGEE. This CDR3 comprises 16 residues. The V gene end was trimmed by 4 bases and the J gene end by 1 base; junction bases not matched to a gene: 5. CDR3 protein: CASSPTGESGANVLTF. CDR3 DNA sequence: TGTGCCAGCAGCCCCACAGGGGAGTCTGGGGCCAACGTCCTGACTTTC.

The rearrangement uses TRBV12-5 and TRBJ2-7; D is perhaps TRBD1 or TRBD2 (7 bases each). The V end was cut by 4 bases, the J end by 10 bases, with 17 bases between. Germline V gives CDR1 LGHNT, CDR2 FRNRAP. This CDR3 region has 13 residues. CDR3 sequence: CASGSPGGRGQYF. The DNA for the CDR3 is TGTGCTAGTGGTTCGCCAGGGGGGAGGGGCCAGTACTTC.

This clone was observed a handful of times. CDR3 protein: CASSQDRSPLHF. The DNA of the CDR3 is TGCGCCAGCAGCCAGGACAGGTCCCCCCTCCACTTT. This sequence joins TRBV4-1 and TRBJ1-6; TRBD1 matches 7 bases. The CDR3 runs 12 residues. Trimming at V came to 3 bases and at J to 13 bases, leaving 3 bases not matched to a gene. Per the germline V gene, CDR1 is MGHRA and CDR2 is YSYEKL.

J is TRBJ1-4 and V is TRBV5-8; D gene uncertain. CDR1 and CDR2 from the germline V gene are SGHTS and YDEGEE. The V end lost 2 bases, the J end lost 3 bases, and 14 bases lay between the germline ends. The CDR3 length is 16 residues. The CDR3 DNA reads TGTGCCAGCAGCTTTCGCTCGACAAGCGCTAATGAAAAACTGTTTTTT. Protein: CASSFRSTSANEKLFF.

This clone came up once. The V and J genes are TRBV6-5 and TRBJ1-1; D call uncertain. Trimming stripped 5 bases from V and 1 base from J, with 8 bases between. The CDR3 consists of 13 residues. CDR1 is MNHEY, CDR2 SVGAGI, per germline. CDR3 nucleotides: TGTGCCAGCAGTCCCCCCCAGAACACTGAAGCTTTCTTT. Residues: CASSPPQNTEAFF.